This T cell receptor (beta chain) was identified in a study of neurological immune-mediated disorders. CDR3 size: 15 residues. V lost 6 bases and J lost 6; bases outside the gene matches: 12. The cDNA was produced through 5'RACE with 10-nucleotide random UMIs. Each CDR3 protein is one row after TCRdb ran MiXCR on the 5' RACE reads. The sample records tens of thousands of distinct CDR3 sequences, approximately 4.1% being singletons. The sorted libraries involved the use of about 910,000 CD4+ or CD8+ T cells. In this sample, this clonotype turned up many times. Its antigen is still unknown. Findings and limits, study-wide: There were no CDR3 amino acid sequences shared by expanded clones across subjects, a result suggesting private repertoires in all groups.

Sample: CD4+ T cells from blood. This clonotype was obtained from a woman between 35 and 50 years old in good health. The V gene is TRBV12-3 or TRBV12-4, the J gene TRBJ1-1, with 8 bases lining up with TRBD1. CDR3 DNA: TGTGCCAGCAGGCCTGGACAGGGAGTTCGGGCTGAAGCTTTCTTT. Translated: CASRPGQGVRAEAFF.